The 15 T cell receptor beta chains reported below all come from one sample, sequenced in a study of T-cell memory formation after mild COVID-19. MiXCR, applied by TCRdb to the 5' RACE reads, yields one record per CDR3 protein. The table records some 110,000 distinct CDR3 sequences, around 12% of them present only once. Sequencing was done on a sample of PBMCs or a T cell subset sorted from them (not recorded which). The receptor source for this set is an adult woman who had mild COVID-19 (a few samples of this study predate the infection). Cell type and time point are not known.

In its sample, this clonotype was seen many times. CDR3 residues: CASSLVMGRYNEQFF. CDR3 nucleotide sequence: TGTGCCAGCAGCTTAGTAATGGGGAGATACAATGAGCAGTTCTTC. The rearrangement uses TRBV7-9 and TRBJ2-1, with D possibly being TRBD2 (5 bases). CDR3 length equals 15 residues. The germline V and J ends were trimmed by 1 base and 4 bases, with 11 bases remaining between them. Germline-derived CDR1 and CDR2 are SEHNR and FQNEAQ (reference sequence).

V is TRBV9 and J is TRBJ1-1; D possibly corresponds to TRBD1 (6 bases). V lost 6 bases and J 0 bases, leaving 18 bases between the germline ends. This CDR3 is built from 16 residues. Germline V gene sequence: CDR1 SGDLS, CDR2 YYNGEE. Here the CDR3 DNA reads TGTGCCAGCACTGAGAGGAGGGACATGATGAACACTGAAGCTTTCTTT. Its protein product is CASTERRDMMNTEAFF.

This clonotype was observed a handful of times. A read error may account for a junction end that differs from germline. The chain uses TRBV2 and TRBJ1-1; 11 bases align to TRBD1. CDR1 is SNHLY, CDR2 FYNNEI, per germline. The CDR3 has 15 amino acids. CDR3 coding DNA: TGTGCCAGCATTGAAGGGACAGGGGGGAACACTGAAGCTTTCTTT. This codes for CASIEGTGGNTEAFF.

The CDR3 protein is CASSTAGLAGGEQYF. The CDR3 DNA is TGTGCCAGCAGCACCGCCGGACTAGCGGGAGGCGAGCAGTACTTC. The chain uses TRBV7-9 and TRBJ2-7, with 14 bases lining up with TRBD2. Germline V CDR1 and CDR2: SEHNR, FQNEAQ (reference sequence). The CDR3 is made up of 15 amino acids. V dropped 5 bases and J dropped 6; count of bases not matched to a gene: 6. The complete variable domain, with remaining parts taken from reference TRBV7-9 and TRBJ2-7, reads DTGVSQNPRHKITKRGQNVTFRCDPISEHNRLYWYRQTLGQGPEFLTYFQNEAQLEKSRLLSDRFSAERPKGSFSTLEIQRTEQGDSAMYLCASSTAGLAGGEQYFGPGTRLTVT.

This sequence joins TRBV7-9 and TRBJ1-4; no firm D call. CDR1 is SEHNR, CDR2 FQNEAQ, per germline (reference sequence). V was cut by 5 bases and J by 0 bases, with 10 bases left in between. CDR3 length equals 15 residues. CDR3 sequence reads: CASSARTATNEKLFF. Written as DNA, the CDR3 is TGTGCCAGCAGCGCGAGGACGGCAACTAATGAAAAACTGTTTTTT. The variable domain in full, with the rest retrieved from reference TRBV7-9 and TRBJ1-4, is DTGVSQNPRHKITKRGQNVTFRCDPISEHNRLYWYRQTLGQGPEFLTYFQNEAQLEKSRLLSDRFSAERPKGSFSTLEIQRTEQGDSAMYLCASSARTATNEKLFFGSGTQLSVL.

This clonotype was found many times. The chain uses TRBV7-9 and TRBJ2-1; the D is unclear. Trimming removed 1 base at V and 10 bases at J, with 8 bases between. The CDR3 length is 12 residues. The germline V gene has CDR1 SEHNR and CDR2 FQNEAQ (reference sequence). CDR3 DNA: TGTGCCAGCAGCTTAGTGGCGCCCGAGCAGTTCTTC. It encodes CASSLVAPEQFF.

The chain employs TRBV4-1 and TRBJ2-7; no reliable D call. Germline V lookup: CDR1 MGHRA, CDR2 YSYEKL. There are 14 residues in the CDR3. V was trimmed by 4 bases and J by 3 bases, leaving 13 bases between them. The CDR3 coding sequence is TGCGCCAGCAGCCGATCAAACCTGGACTACGAGCAGTACTTC. This translates into CASSRSNLDYEQYF.

This chain joins TRBV5-1 and TRBJ1-1; D is possibly TRBD1 (5 bases). Trimming took 1 base from V and 1 from J, leaving 8 bases between them. Germline assignment: CDR1 SGHRS and CDR2 YFSETQ. CDR3 length equals 14 residues. CDR3 in DNA: TGCGCCAGCAGCTTGAAACAGGCGAACACTGAAGCTTTCTTT. Protein: CASSLKQANTEAFF.

This clonotype appeared a few times. This sequence joins TRBV6-5 and TRBJ2-7; no reliable D call. The CDR3 spans 13 residues. The V end was cut by 10 bases, the J end by 2 bases, with 15 bases between. Germline V gene data show CDR1 as MNHEY and CDR2 as SVGAGI. The CDR3, as DNA: TGTGCCATTGGCGCCGGCCGGACCTACGAGCAGTACTTC. This codes for CAIGAGRTYEQYF.

The V call is TRBV6-2 or TRBV6-3, the J call TRBJ2-7; 9 positions agree with TRBD1. V lost 5 bases and J lost 6; bases outside the gene matches: 5. This CDR3 is 13 amino acids long. In germline, CDR1 is MNHEY, CDR2 SVGEGT. The CDR3 region is CASSSLTGGEQYF. CDR3 nucleotides: TGTGCCAGCAGTAGTCTGACAGGGGGCGAGCAGTACTTC.

The chain recombines TRBV4-3 with TRBJ1-1; 9 bases are shared with TRBD1. Germline V gene lookup returns CDR1 LGHNA and CDR2 YSLEER. The CDR3 runs to 16 residues. With 0 bases clipped from V and 3 bases from J, the junction kept 5 bases outside the gene matches. CDR3: CASSQEWDRADTEAFF. The CDR3 region has the DNA TGCGCCAGCAGCCAAGAATGGGACAGGGCGGACACTGAAGCTTTCTTT.

The chain couples TRBV5-1 to TRBJ1-2; TRBD1 aligns across 8 bases. Germline CDR1 reads SGHRS; CDR2 reads YFSETQ. The CDR3 sequence is 14 residues long. Germline trimming cut 3 bases from V and 4 bases from J; bases unmatched to any gene: 5. CDR3 loop: CASSSGQGFYGYTF. CDR3 DNA sequence: TGCGCCAGCAGCTCCGGACAGGGCTTCTATGGCTACACCTTC.

The CDR3 sequence: CATSRDWGTGPTGELFF. CDR3 coding DNA: TGTGCCACCAGCAGAGATTGGGGGACAGGCCCCACCGGGGAGCTGTTTTTT. The chain combines TRBV15 with TRBJ2-2; 8 nucleotides line up with TRBD1. This CDR3 spans 17 amino acids. V lost 0 bases and J lost 4; bases outside the gene matches: 7. Germline V gives CDR1 LNHNV, CDR2 YYDKDF (reference sequence).

The genes are TRBV9 and TRBJ1-5, with 8 bases identical to TRBD1. The CDR3 sequence is 15 residues long. The trim removed 0 bases at V and 7 bases at J, leaving 6 bases unmatched. Germline values: CDR1 SGDLS, CDR2 YYNGEE. The DNA of the CDR3 is TGTGCCAGCAGCGTAGGAGCGGGACAGGAACAGCCCCAGCATTTT. Translating it yields CASSVGAGQEQPQHF.

This chain links TRBV10-3 with TRBJ2-7; TRBD2 is a possible D gene (6 bases). The CDR3 runs 13 residues. Deletions cut 7 bases from V and 5 bases from J, with 15 bases between. Looked up from germline, CDR1 is ENHRY and CDR2 is SYGVKD. CDR3 sequence (DNA): TGTGCCATCACGGGAGAGGATCGCGACGAGCAGTACTTC. It specifies CAITGEDRDEQYF.